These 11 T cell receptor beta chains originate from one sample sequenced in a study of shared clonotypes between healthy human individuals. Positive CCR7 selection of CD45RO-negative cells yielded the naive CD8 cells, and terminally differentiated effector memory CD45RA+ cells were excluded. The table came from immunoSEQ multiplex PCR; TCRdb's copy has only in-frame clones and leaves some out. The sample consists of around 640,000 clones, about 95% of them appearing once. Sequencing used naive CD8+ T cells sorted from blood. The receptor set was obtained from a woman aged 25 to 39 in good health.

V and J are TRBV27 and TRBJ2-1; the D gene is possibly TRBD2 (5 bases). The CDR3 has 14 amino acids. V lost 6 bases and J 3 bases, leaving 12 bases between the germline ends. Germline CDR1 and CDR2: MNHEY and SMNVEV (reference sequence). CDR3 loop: CASRVAPNYNEQFF. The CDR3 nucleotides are TGTGCCAGCAGGGTAGCGCCCAACTACAATGAGCAGTTCTTC.

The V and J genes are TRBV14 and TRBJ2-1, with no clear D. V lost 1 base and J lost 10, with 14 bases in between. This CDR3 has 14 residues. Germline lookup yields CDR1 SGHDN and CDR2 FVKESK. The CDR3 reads CASSQGTSPLEQFF. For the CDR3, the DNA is TGTGCCAGCAGCCAAGGGACCTCACCCCTGGAGCAGTTCTTC. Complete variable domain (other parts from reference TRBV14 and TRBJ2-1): EAGVTQFPSHSVIEKGQTVTLRCDPISGHDNLYWYRRVMGKEIKFLLHFVKESKQDESGMPNNRFLAERTGGTYSTLKVQPAELEDSGVYFCASSQGTSPLEQFFGPGTRLTVL.

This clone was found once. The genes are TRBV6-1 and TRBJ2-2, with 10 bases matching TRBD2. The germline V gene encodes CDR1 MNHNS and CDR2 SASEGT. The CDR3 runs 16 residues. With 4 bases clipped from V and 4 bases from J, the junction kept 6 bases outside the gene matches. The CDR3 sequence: CASSGLAGEATGELFF. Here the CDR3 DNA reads TGTGCCAGCAGTGGTCTAGCGGGAGAGGCCACCGGGGAGCTGTTTTTT.

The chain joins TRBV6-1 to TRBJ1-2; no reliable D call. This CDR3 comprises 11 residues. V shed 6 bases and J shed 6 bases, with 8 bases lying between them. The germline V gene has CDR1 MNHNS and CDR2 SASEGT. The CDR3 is CASRSVDGYTF. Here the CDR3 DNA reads TGTGCCAGCAGATCAGTAGATGGCTACACCTTC.

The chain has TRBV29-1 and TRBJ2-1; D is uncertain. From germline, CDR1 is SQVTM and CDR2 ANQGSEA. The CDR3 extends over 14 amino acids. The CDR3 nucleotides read TGCAGTATAACTCTGGCAACCTGGCGCAATGAGCAGTTCTTC. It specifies CSITLATWRNEQFF.

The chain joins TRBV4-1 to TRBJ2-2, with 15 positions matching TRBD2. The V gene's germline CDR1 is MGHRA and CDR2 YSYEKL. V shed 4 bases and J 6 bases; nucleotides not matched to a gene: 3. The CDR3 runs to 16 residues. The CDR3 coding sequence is TGCGCCAGCAGCCCCCGGACTAGCGGGAGGGCCGGGGAGCTGTTTTTT. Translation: CASSPRTSGRAGELFF.

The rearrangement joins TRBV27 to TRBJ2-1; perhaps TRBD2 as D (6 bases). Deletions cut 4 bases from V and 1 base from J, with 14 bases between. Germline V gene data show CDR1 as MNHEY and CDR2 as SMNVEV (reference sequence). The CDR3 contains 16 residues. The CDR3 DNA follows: TGTGCCAGCAGTTCTTTAACCGGGACTTCCTACAATGAGCAGTTCTTC. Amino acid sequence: CASSSLTGTSYNEQFF.

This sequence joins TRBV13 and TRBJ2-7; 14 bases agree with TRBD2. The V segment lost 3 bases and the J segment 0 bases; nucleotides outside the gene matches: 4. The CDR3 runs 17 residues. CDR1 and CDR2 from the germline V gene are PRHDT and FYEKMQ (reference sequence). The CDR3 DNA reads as TGTGCCAGCAGCTTGACTAGCGGGAGGGAAAGCTCCTACGAGCAGTACTTC. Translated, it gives CASSLTSGRESSYEQYF.

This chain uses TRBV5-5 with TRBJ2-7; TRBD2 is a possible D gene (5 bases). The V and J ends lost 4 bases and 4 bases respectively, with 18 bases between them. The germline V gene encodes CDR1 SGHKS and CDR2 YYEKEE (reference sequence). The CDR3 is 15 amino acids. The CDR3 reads CASSLLSTSGYEQYF. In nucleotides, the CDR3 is TGTGCCAGCAGCCTGCTTTCAACTAGTGGGTACGAGCAGTACTTC.

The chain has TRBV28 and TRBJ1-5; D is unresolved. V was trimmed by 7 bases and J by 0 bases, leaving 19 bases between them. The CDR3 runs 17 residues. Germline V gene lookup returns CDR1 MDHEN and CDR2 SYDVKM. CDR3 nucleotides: TGTGCCAGCACCCTAGCGGGGTTCTCTCCTAGCAATCAGCCCCAGCATTTT. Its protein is CASTLAGFSPSNQPQHF.

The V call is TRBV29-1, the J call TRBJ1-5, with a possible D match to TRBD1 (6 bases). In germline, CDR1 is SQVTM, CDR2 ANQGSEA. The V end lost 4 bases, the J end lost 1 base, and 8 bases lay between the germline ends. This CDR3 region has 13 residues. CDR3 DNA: TGCAGCGTTGGGACAGAGAGCAATCAGCCCCAGCATTTT. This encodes CSVGTESNQPQHF.